This is a list of T cell receptor beta chains from one sample in a study of OX40 agonist ivuxolimab in advanced cancers. TCRdb keeps only in-frame clones here, not all; method: immunoSEQ multiplex PCR. Among more than 25,000 clones, approximately 86% were seen once, and the ten largest hold around 28%. The sequencing used CD4+ or CD8+ T cells sorted from blood, collected in a trial of the OX40 agonist ivuxolimab. The source of these receptors is an adult with an advanced solid tumor such as melanoma, head and neck, liver or kidney cancer. The CDR3 runs from the conserved cysteine through the conserved F or W. Clone size is shown for a subset of rows, as once, few, many or a class of expanded clone.

V gene	clone size	J gene	CDR3 protein
TRBV2	NA	TRBJ2-1	CASQDARSSYNEQFF
TRBV28	NA	TRBJ2-5	CASSPYPSGGDETQYF
TRBV9	NA	TRBJ1-1	CASSVGRDRANTEAFF
TRBV11-3	NA	TRBJ1-1	CASSSGGSEAFF
TRBV4-2	NA	TRBJ2-7	CASSQDRAGSSYEQYF
TRBV5-4	NA	TRBJ2-7	CASSLAGGSSYEQYF
TRBV28	few	TRBJ2-5	CASSAGTAQETQYF
TRBV28	once	TRBJ2-7	CASTPGGFYEQYF
TRBV9	NA	TRBJ1-6	CASGDNSPLHF
TRBV9	NA	TRBJ2-3	CASSVDGGQSTDTQYF
TRBV19	NA	TRBJ2-7	CASSMGSGGRYEQYF
TRBV9	NA	TRBJ2-2	CASSVWGAGELFF
TRBV2	NA	TRBJ2-3	CASSEHGRATDTQYF
TRBV9	NA	TRBJ2-7	CASSVALGGSYEQYF
TRBV6-5	NA	TRBJ2-1	CASTLTSGRGDEQFF
TRBV2	NA	TRBJ2-3	CASPSPDTQYF
TRBV6-5	once	TRBJ2-7	CASSHGGSSYEQYF
TRBV4-2	NA	TRBJ2-3	CASSQGTTDTQYF
TRBV28	NA	TRBJ1-4	CASDAPWSEKLFF
TRBV2	NA	TRBJ2-7	CASSEAGVVEQYF
TRBV5-6	NA	TRBJ2-3	CASSVPDRGQNTQYF
TRBV11-2	NA	TRBJ1-2	CASSPDTFTGYTF
TRBV19	NA	TRBJ2-1	CASSIGGRAYNEQFF
TRBV10-1	NA	TRBJ2-3	CASSDRDPRWDTQYF
TRBV10-2	NA	TRBJ1-2	CASRGQGEGYTF
TRBV5-5	NA	TRBJ2-5	CASSLAYETALQETQYF
TRBV10-3	NA	TRBJ2-2	CATGGTSGHTNTGELFF
TRBV11-2	NA	TRBJ2-7	CASSLATQGYEQYF
TRBV7-2	once	TRBJ2-2	CASSLVNIVPNTGELFF